These 26 T cell receptor beta chains were all obtained from the same sample, sequenced in a study of naive and memory T cell subsets. Four PCR rounds used nested alpha and beta constant region primers plus the SP2 primer. MiXCR, run by TCRdb on the UMI-ligation and nested PCR reads, gives a single entry per CDR3 protein. The sample lists some 40,000 distinct CDR3 sequences, approximately 9.9% occurring once. Treatment specified: skin biopsy from PPD injection site in Mantoux-positive individual. A UMI-containing oligonucleotide was joined by 3' ligation to the TCR cDNA template. The sample here was skin, taken from a tuberculin skin test site. The receptors stem from an adult in good health.

V gene TRBV15 combines with J gene TRBJ1-1, with 8 bases lining up with TRBD1. Germline V gene data show CDR1 as LNHNV and CDR2 as YYDKDF (reference sequence). V gave up 2 bases and J gave up 4 bases; unmatched junction bases: 6. This CDR3 region has 15 residues. The CDR3 region has the DNA TGTGCCACCAGCAGATCCACGACAGGGGTCACTGAAGCTTTCTTT. The encoded protein is CATSRSTTGVTEAFF.

In this sample, this clonotype turned up many times. The chain uses TRBV6-2 or TRBV6-3 and TRBJ2-1; D unclear. V gave up 0 bases and J gave up 5 bases, with 11 bases separating them. CDR1 MNHEY and CDR2 SVGEGT come from the germline V gene. CDR3 length: 15 residues. The CDR3 loop is CASSYSKRAHNEQFF. DNA for the CDR3: TGTGCCAGCAGTTACTCGAAACGGGCCCACAATGAGCAGTTCTTC.

The table lists this clonotype with many counts. The genes are TRBV5-1 and TRBJ2-3, with 8 bases lining up with TRBD2. V lost 0 bases and J lost 9; bases outside the gene matches: 6. CDR1 and CDR2 (germline): SGHRS, YFSETQ. The CDR3 spans 14 residues. The CDR3 reads CASSLAAGEGTQYF. The CDR3 region has the DNA TGCGCCAGCAGCTTGGCAGCGGGAGAAGGCACGCAGTATTTT.

This clonotype was observed at least ten times. The CDR3 sequence is CASSPGSGSGNTIYF. The CDR3 nucleotides read TGTGCCAGCAGCCCCGGATCAGGGTCCGGAAACACCATATATTTT. The rearrangement joins TRBV7-2 to TRBJ1-3, with a possible D match to TRBD1 (5 bases). The CDR3 contains 15 residues. The V gene lost 5 bases and the J gene lost 4 bases, with 15 bases spanning the gap. CDR1 and CDR2 from the germline V gene are SGHTA and FQGNSA.

This clonotype was seen a few times. This chain joins TRBV29-1 and TRBJ2-5; TRBD1 agrees at 8 bases. Germline V gene sequence: CDR1 SQVTM, CDR2 ANQGSEA. Trimming took 7 bases from V and 2 from J; bases not matched to a gene: 3. The CDR3 runs 12 residues. CDR3 coding DNA: TGCAGCGCCAGACAGGGGCAAGAGACCCAGTACTTC. Translated, it gives CSARQGQETQYF.

This clonotype has only a few counts. The V and J genes are TRBV6-5 and TRBJ2-2, with D possibly matching TRBD2 (7 bases). V lost 0 bases and J 5 bases, leaving 10 bases between the germline ends. Germline CDR1 is MNHEY and CDR2 is SVGAGI. This CDR3 comprises 15 residues. The CDR3 loop reads CASSYSGGQTGELFF. CDR3 DNA: TGTGCCAGCAGTTACTCGGGGGGGCAAACCGGGGAGCTGTTTTTT.

V gene TRBV3-1 combines with J gene TRBJ2-1; TRBD2 agrees at 10 bases. Germline trimming cut 4 bases from V and 7 bases from J; bases unmatched to any gene: 10. The germline V gene encodes CDR1 LGHDT and CDR2 YNNKEL (reference sequence). This CDR3 is 16 amino acids long. CDR3 residues: CASSRLSGRALNEQFF. The CDR3 DNA sequence: TGTGCCAGCAGCCGACTAAGCGGGAGGGCCTTAAATGAGCAGTTCTTC.

This clonotype was seen at least ten times. The V gene is TRBV5-6, the J gene TRBJ2-6; D is ambiguous. V lost 7 bases, J lost 1 base, and 12 bases lay in between. The CDR3 is made up of 15 amino acids. Germline assignment: CDR1 SGHDT and CDR2 YYEEEE. The CDR3 here is CASGWMNSGANVLTF. Here the CDR3 DNA reads TGTGCCAGCGGGTGGATGAATTCTGGGGCCAACGTCCTGACTTTC. The entire variable domain, with the rest obtained from reference TRBV5-6 and TRBJ2-6, is as follows: DAGVTQSPTHLIKTRGQQVTLRCSPKSGHDTVSWYQQALGQGPQFIFQYYEEEERQRGNFPDRFSGHQFPNYSSELNVNALLLGDSALYLCASGWMNSGANVLTFGAGSRLTVL.

The table lists this clonotype with a count of one. The conserved final phenylalanine or tryptophan is absent from the CDR3, which likely points to a read error. The chain is built from TRBV5-8 and TRBJ2-1; D uncertain. CDR1 is SGHTS, CDR2 YDEGEE, per germline. The CDR3 has 13 residues. Trimming removed 4 bases from V and 6 bases from J, with 11 bases in between. The CDR3 nucleotides read TGTGCCAGCAGCCGACAATGGAGCAATGAGCAGTTCTGC. It codes for CASSRQWSNEQFC.

This clonotype appeared many times. This chain's CDR3 is CASSQETGGRRETQYF. CDR3 DNA: TGTGCCAGCAGCCAAGAGACAGGGGGCAGGAGAGAGACCCAGTACTTC. The J gene is TRBJ2-5, the V gene TRBV4-2, with TRBD1 matching 10 bases. The CDR3 has 16 residues. Germline CDR1 and CDR2: LGHNA and YNFKEQ. J gave up 4 bases and V 0 bases, and 5 bases lay outside the gene matches.

This clonotype was detected a few times. The V call is TRBV19, the J call TRBJ2-7; D possibly uses TRBD1 or TRBD2 (5 bases each). The CDR3 has 13 amino acids. V was cut by 7 bases and J by 3 bases, with 13 bases left in between. Germline lookup yields CDR1 LNHDA and CDR2 SQIVND (reference sequence). CDR3 amino acids: CASNSGRSYEQYF. Written as DNA, the CDR3 is TGTGCCAGTAACTCGGGGCGGAGCTACGAGCAGTACTTC.

This clonotype was seen more than once but under ten times. The chain links TRBV27 to TRBJ2-4, with D possibly being TRBD1 (5 bases). CDR1 is MNHEY, CDR2 SMNVEV, per germline (reference sequence). The CDR3 covers 15 residues. Trimming shortened V by 6 bases and J by 2 bases, and 14 bases separated the two germline ends. The CDR3 here is CASRGIGVSKNIQYF. CDR3 nucleotide sequence: TGTGCCAGCAGGGGGATAGGGGTATCCAAAAACATTCAGTACTTC.

This clonotype appeared a few times. This rearrangement joins TRBV11-2 to TRBJ2-7, with 10 bases that match TRBD1. The CDR3 has 15 amino acids. J was trimmed by 3 bases and V by 5 bases; bases with no gene match: 7. Germline loops: CDR1 SGHAT, CDR2 FQNNGV. In nucleotides, the CDR3 is TGTGCCAGCAGCCCGGGACAGGGGAGGATCTACGAGCAGTACTTC. Translation gives CASSPGQGRIYEQYF.

In this sample, this clonotype turned up many times. The chain carries TRBV13 and TRBJ2-2, with 8 bases matching TRBD2. Germline V gene data show CDR1 as PRHDT and CDR2 as FYEKMQ (reference sequence). This CDR3 comprises 16 residues. The junction had 6 bases not matched to a gene; V was cut back by 2 bases and J by 4 bases. CDR3 sequence (DNA): TGTGCCAGCAGCTTAAAAGCGGGAGTTAGCACCGGGGAGCTGTTTTTT. Residues: CASSLKAGVSTGELFF.

The gene calls are TRBV2 and TRBJ1-5; D not certain. The V and J ends lost 6 bases and 5 bases respectively, with 11 bases between them. CDR3 length equals 13 residues. Germline CDR1 is SNHLY and CDR2 is FYNNEI. CDR3 coding DNA: TGTGCCAGCAGCTCAACCACAGATCAGCCCCAGCATTTT. Translating it yields CASSSTTDQPQHF.

This clonotype has more than one count but fewer than ten. This sequence joins TRBV5-1 and TRBJ2-7; D ambiguous. Per the germline V gene, CDR1 is SGHRS and CDR2 is YFSETQ. Between the trimmed V and J ends, which lost 0 bases and 0 bases, there was a span of 13 bases. The CDR3 loop spans 16 amino acids. CDR3 DNA sequence: TGCGCCAGCAGCTTGGAGGTCGTCACCGCCTCCTACGAGCAGTACTTC. Amino acids: CASSLEVVTASYEQYF.

The chain has TRBV10-3 and TRBJ2-7; D is perhaps TRBD1 (6 bases). The CDR3 totals 14 residues. Per germline, CDR1 ENHRY and CDR2 SYGVKD. V gave up 10 bases and J gave up 3 bases, with 19 bases separating them. The CDR3, as DNA: TGTGCCACTGAGGACAGTCCCAACCTCTACGAGCAGTACTTC. Amino acids: CATEDSPNLYEQYF.

This clonotype was observed at least ten times. V and J are TRBV11-3 and TRBJ2-7; D remains ambiguous. The CDR3 contains 13 residues. Germline V gene data show CDR1 as SGHNT and CDR2 as YENEEA. The V and J ends lost 1 base and 2 bases respectively, with 6 bases between them. In DNA form, the CDR3 reads TGTGCCAGCAGCTTAGGAGCCGCCTACGAGCAGTACTTC. The encoded protein is CASSLGAAYEQYF.

This clonotype has at least ten counts. The CDR3 loop is CASSGTSTAYEQYF. CDR3 coding DNA: TGTGCCAGTAGCGGGACTAGCACTGCCTACGAGCAGTACTTC. The chain couples TRBV19 to TRBJ2-7; TRBD2 aligns across 9 bases. The CDR3 consists of 14 residues. V was clipped by 6 bases and J by 2 bases; unmatched bases: 5. Germline CDR1 is LNHDA and CDR2 is SQIVND (reference sequence).

This chain connects TRBV20-1 to TRBJ1-1; D may be TRBD1 (6 bases). V was clipped by 6 bases and J by 4 bases, with 24 bases between them. CDR1 DFQATT and CDR2 SNEGSKA come from the germline V gene (reference sequence). This CDR3 has 16 residues. In nucleotides, the CDR3 is TGCAGTGCCCCAAACAGGGACCGGGGGTTTCGCACTGAAGCTTTCTTT. As protein: CSAPNRDRGFRTEAFF.

The chain joins TRBV28 to TRBJ2-7; D remains unclear. From germline, CDR1 is MDHEN and CDR2 SYDVKM. This CDR3 is 14 amino acids long. V was shortened by 8 bases and J by 7 bases, with 21 bases between the two germline ends. The CDR3 coding sequence is TGTGCCAGCGGAACTCGGGCAGCTTCTCCGGAGCAGTACTTC. It translates to CASGTRAASPEQYF.

The V and J genes are TRBV28 and TRBJ2-7; 7 bases agree with TRBD2. V lost 6 bases to trimming and J lost 2 bases; unmatched junction nucleotides: 10. The CDR3 loop spans 15 amino acids. The germline V gene encodes CDR1 MDHEN and CDR2 SYDVKM. The CDR3 DNA reads TGTGCCAGCAGCCCCCCCAGCGGGGCGGCCTACGAGCAGTACTTC. This gives the protein CASSPPSGAAYEQYF.

The table lists this clonotype with many counts. The chain links TRBV10-3 to TRBJ2-2; unclear D gene. The length of the CDR3 is 15 residues. Trimming removed 3 bases at V and 2 bases at J, with 10 bases between. From germline, CDR1 is ENHRY and CDR2 SYGVKD. In DNA, the CDR3 is TGTGCCATCAGTGACCGACAACCAAACACCGGGGAGCTGTTTTTT. Its protein is CAISDRQPNTGELFF.

This clonotype has at least ten counts. The chain joins TRBV7-9 to TRBJ1-2; a possible D gene is TRBD1 (5 bases). Germline-derived CDR1 and CDR2 are SEHNR and FQNEAQ (reference sequence). Trimming removed 5 bases from V and 7 bases from J, with 17 bases in between. The CDR3 loop spans 14 amino acids. CDR3 protein: CASSPPRGTGGYTF. CDR3 in DNA: TGTGCCAGCAGCCCACCCCGAGGGACGGGTGGCTACACCTTC.

This chain joins TRBV2 and TRBJ1-2, with 9 bases fitting TRBD1. The CDR3 loop spans 15 amino acids. With V trimmed by 2 bases and J by 7 bases, 8 bases remained unmatched. CDR1 is SNHLY and CDR2 is FYNNEI in the germline V gene. CDR3 nucleotides: TGTGCCAGCAGTGAAAGTAGCAGGGGACAGGGTGGCTACACCTTC. It is translated as CASSESSRGQGGYTF.

V and J are TRBV7-2 and TRBJ2-1; 10 positions agree with TRBD2. V shed 5 bases and J 5 bases; nucleotides not matched to a gene: 6. CDR3 size: 15 residues. The V gene's germline CDR1 is SGHTA and CDR2 FQGNSA. The chain's CDR3 is CASSLTSGKHNEQFF. CDR3 DNA sequence: TGTGCCAGCAGCCTAACTAGCGGGAAGCACAATGAGCAGTTCTTC. Full variable domain (rest looked up from reference TRBV7-2 and TRBJ2-1): GAGVSQSPSNKVTEKGKDVELRCDPISGHTALYWYRQSLGQGLEFLIYFQGNSAPDKSGLPSDRFSAERTGGSVSTLTIQRTQQEDSAVYLCASSLTSGKHNEQFFGPGTRLTVL.